One TCR beta chain is described in this entry. Generated by immunoSEQ multiplex PCR, the TCRdb table keeps only in-frame clones and is missing some. This table holds about 90,000 clones, 75% to 90% found once. The data were taken from a study of identifying expanded T cells in peripheral blood. The ends lost 4 bases at V and 8 bases at J; junction bases unmatched: 8. The CDR3 has 14 amino acids. Germline-derived CDR1 and CDR2 are SGDLS and YYNGEE. Input material: blood. V gene TRBV9 combines with J gene TRBJ1-1; TRBD1 matches at 10 bases. This receptor was identified in a person aged 18 to 75 in good health. In DNA form, the CDR3 reads TGTGCCAGCAGCCCCCGGGACAGGGGCTCGGAAGCTTTCTTT. Residues: CASSPRDRGSEAFF. The whole variable domain, filled in from reference TRBV9 and TRBJ1-1, reads DSGVTQTPKHLITATGQRVTLRCSPRSGDLSVYWYQQSLDQGLQFLIQYYNGEERAKGNILERFSAQQFPDLHSELNLSSLELGDSALYFCASSPRDRGSEAFFGQGTRLTVV.